This T cell receptor (beta chain) stems from a study of T cells after yellow fever vaccination. Study-level findings and limits: After the booster, over 95% of CD4 and roughly nine tenths of CD8 primary-response clones were re-detected.

Regarding this clonotype: Its antigen remains unknown.

The ends lost 0 bases at V and 0 bases at J; junction bases unmatched: 5. The CDR3 is 17 residues long. Germline V gene lookup returns CDR1 SGHRS and CDR2 YFSETQ. TCRdb independently ran MiXCR on the 5' RACE reads; one entry per CDR3 protein. Of approximately 250,000 distinct CDR3 sequences listed, 6.5% to 7.5% were seen once; the top ten hold more than 1%. The receptor was derived from a man aged 30 to 45 who received the YFV17D yellow fever vaccine. This chain links TRBV5-1 with TRBJ2-1; 8 bases map to TRBD2. The material was CD4+ T cells sorted from PBMCs, obtained on the day of the yellow fever booster vaccination. The CDR3 reads CASSLAGREVSYNEQFF. CDR3 in DNA: TGCGCCAGCAGCTTGGCGGGGCGGGAGGTCTCCTACAATGAGCAGTTCTTC.